These 5 T cell receptor beta chains were all obtained from the same sample, sequenced in a study of cytomegalovirus exposure and HLA in healthy donors. TCRdb keeps only in-frame clones here, not all; method: immunoSEQ multiplex PCR. The sample has 76,000 or so clones, approximately 94% seen once. Sequences were obtained from PBMCs. These receptors were collected from a woman aged 18 to 35 in good health and CMV-seropositive.

This clone was recorded once. This chain joins TRBV6-6 and TRBJ1-2, with TRBD1 as a possible D gene (6 bases). The CDR3 is 13 residues long. Germline V lookup: CDR1 MNHNY, CDR2 SVGAGI (reference sequence). V shed 7 bases and J shed 8 bases, with 17 bases lying between them. Written as DNA, the CDR3 is TGTGCCAGCACCCTCGGGGAGGGGGACGGCTACACCTTC. Its protein product is CASTLGEGDGYTF.

The rearrangement uses TRBV5-4 and TRBJ1-4; D ambiguous. This CDR3 comprises 15 residues. The V end was cut by 2 bases, the J end by 0 bases, with 8 bases between. Germline lookup yields CDR1 SGHNT and CDR2 YYREEE (reference sequence). The CDR3 sequence is CASSFDTATNEKLFF. The CDR3 DNA reads TGTGCCAGCAGCTTTGACACAGCAACTAATGAAAAACTGTTTTTT.

The chain has TRBV5-4 and TRBJ2-5; 9 nucleotides align to TRBD2. The J call is doubtful: the DNA matches TRBJ2-7 better. CDR3 size: 13 residues. Germline-derived CDR1 and CDR2 are SGHNT and YYREEE (reference sequence). CDR3 DNA sequence: TGTGCCAGCAGGCAGGGACTAGCTGGCGAGCAGTACTTC. Translated: CASRQGLAGEQYF.

The J gene is TRBJ2-3, the V gene TRBV28, with TRBD1 matching over 8 bases. This CDR3 contains 12 residues. J was trimmed by 6 bases and V by 9 bases; bases with no gene match: 5. CDR1 is MDHEN and CDR2 is SYDVKM in the germline V gene. CDR3 DNA sequence: TGTGCCAGTTTGGGACAGGCGGATACGCAGTATTTT. The encoded protein is CASLGQADTQYF.

V and J are TRBV4-1 and TRBJ2-3, with 10 bases matching TRBD2. V shed 1 base and J 5 bases; nucleotides not matched to a gene: 6. The CDR3 runs to 16 residues. From germline, CDR1 is MGHRA and CDR2 YSYEKL. The CDR3 nucleotides read TGCGCCAGCAGCCAAGTATTAGCGGGGGGTGAAGATACGCAGTATTTT. The encoded protein is CASSQVLAGGEDTQYF.